A single sample is the source of the 22 T cell receptor beta chains below, sequenced in a study of shared clonotypes between healthy human individuals. TCRdb's table, derived via immunoSEQ multiplex PCR, lists solely in-frame clones and lacks some. This table holds some 500,000 clones, about 74% found once. Sequencing was done on a sample of PBMCs. The source is a woman aged 40 to 55 in good health. Some clones in this sample may be carry-over from other donors' samples.

The chain employs TRBV7-8 and TRBJ1-3; unclear D gene. Trimming took 1 base from V and 0 from J, leaving 19 bases between them. The CDR3 extends over 19 amino acids. Germline lookup yields CDR1 SGHVS and CDR2 FQNEAQ. For the CDR3, the DNA is TGTGCCAGCAGCTTAGGGTTGAGCTTTGGGAGTATCTCTGGAAACACCATATATTTT. This sequence encodes CASSLGLSFGSISGNTIYF.

Comment on this clone: A single base is all that separates this from a far larger clone, so a read error is likely. This chain links TRBV18 with TRBJ2-7; 7 bases match TRBD1. The CDR3 runs 14 residues. Germline V gives CDR1 KGHSH, CDR2 LQKENI. CDR3 in DNA: TGTGCCAGCTCACCCAGACAGGGAACCTACGGGCAGTACTTC. As protein: CASSPRQGTYGQYF.

This clone occurred many times. The J gene is TRBJ1-5, the V gene TRBV19; no firm D call. CDR3 size: 15 residues. V lost 6 bases to trimming and J lost 4 bases, with 16 bases between them. Looked up from germline, CDR1 is LNHDA and CDR2 is SQIVND (reference sequence). The CDR3 is CASRGSSLPNQPQHF. DNA for the CDR3: TGTGCCAGTAGGGGCAGTTCACTTCCTAATCAGCCCCAGCATTTT.

This clone has just a few counts. The chain combines TRBV7-9 with TRBJ2-3, with 9 bases lining up with TRBD2. J was trimmed by 10 bases and V by 6 bases; bases with no gene match: 14. This CDR3 contains 15 residues. CDR1 and CDR2 (germline): SEHNR, FQNEAQ (reference sequence). The CDR3 DNA reads TGTGCCAGCAGTCAAGGACCTAGCGGGATATTAGCGCAGTATTTT. Translation: CASSQGPSGILAQYF. Full variable domain (remainder filled in from reference TRBV7-9 and TRBJ2-3): DTGVSQNPRHKITKRGQNVTFRCDPISEHNRLYWYRQTLGQGPEFLTYFQNEAQLEKSRLLSDRFSAERPKGSFSTLEIQRTEQGDSAMYLCASSQGPSGILAQYFGPGTRLTVL.

On this clone itself: Given a far larger clone just one base away, this is likely a sequencing read error. The chain links TRBV2 to TRBJ1-2; TRBD1 aligns across 7 bases. The V gene's germline CDR1 is SNHLY and CDR2 FYNNEI. Trimming at V came to 10 bases and at J to 8 bases, leaving 13 bases not matched to a gene. This CDR3 has 13 amino acids. The CDR3, as DNA: TGTGCCAACATCAGCACAGGGGAGGGGGGCTACACCTTC. Translating gives CANISTGEGGYTF.

V is TRBV2 and J is TRBJ1-5, with TRBD1 as a possible D gene (6 bases). CDR1 and CDR2 from the germline V gene are SNHLY and FYNNEI. Trimming stripped 6 bases from V and 0 bases from J, with 15 bases between. The CDR3 totals 16 residues. CDR3 in DNA: TGTGCCAGCAGGGGGGGGGCAGGGTATAGCAATCAGCCCCAGCATTTT. This translates into CASRGGAGYSNQPQHF.

A note on this clone: A much bigger clone sits one base away, suggesting this may be a read error. The V and J genes are TRBV25-1 and TRBJ1-2, with D tentatively TRBD1 (6 bases). CDR1 is MGHDK, CDR2 SYGVNS, per germline. CDR3 length: 15 residues. The chain's CDR3 is CASRPRQALNDGYTF. For the CDR3, the DNA is TGTGCCAGCAGACCTAGACAGGCCCTTAACGATGGCTACACCTTC.

This chain uses TRBV19 with TRBJ2-7; no clear D. The CDR3 runs 14 residues. V was cut by 7 bases and J by 0 bases, with 13 bases left in between. From germline, CDR1 is LNHDA and CDR2 SQIVND (reference sequence). In DNA, the CDR3 is TGTGCCAGTAAAGCCCAAGCTAGCTCCTACGAGCAGTACTTC. Translating gives CASKAQASSYEQYF.

This clone showed up just once. The chain joins TRBV19 to TRBJ1-2; tentatively, D is TRBD1 (5 bases). CDR3 length: 14 amino acids. The germline V and J ends were trimmed by 6 bases and 4 bases, with 15 bases remaining between them. The V gene's germline CDR1 is LNHDA and CDR2 SQIVND (reference sequence). The CDR3 nucleotides read TGTGCCAGTAGCGACCAGGGATTCCCCTATGGCTACACCTTC. Translation: CASSDQGFPYGYTF.

The V and J genes are TRBV13 and TRBJ2-5; 12 bases align to TRBD1. The trim removed 6 bases at V and 5 bases at J, leaving 7 bases unmatched. CDR1 and CDR2 (germline): PRHDT, FYEKMQ (reference sequence). The CDR3 extends over 15 amino acids. CDR3 coding DNA: TGTGCCAGCAGTGACGCCGGGACAGGGGGCGAGACCCAGTACTTC. Protein: CASSDAGTGGETQYF.

V gene TRBV5-1 combines with J gene TRBJ2-5; weak D call: TRBD1 (6 bases). Trimming left V 6 bases short and J 5 bases short, with 17 bases between. The CDR3 is 14 residues long. Germline CDR1 is SGHRS and CDR2 is YFSETQ. The chain's CDR3 is CASKLQGTGETQYF. CDR3 DNA: TGCGCCAGCAAACTCCAGGGGACCGGGGAGACCCAGTACTTC.

This rearrangement joins TRBV6-1 to TRBJ2-1; a possible D gene is TRBD2 (6 bases). Trimming left V 0 bases short and J 3 bases short, with 12 bases between. The CDR3 has 16 amino acids. Per germline, CDR1 MNHNS and CDR2 SASEGT. CDR3 sequence: CASSEARLAHYNEQFF. As DNA, the CDR3 is TGTGCCAGCAGTGAAGCGAGGCTAGCGCACTACAATGAGCAGTTCTTC.

The chain recombines TRBV28 with TRBJ2-7; perhaps D is TRBD1 or TRBD2 (6 bases each). Looked up from germline, CDR1 is MDHEN and CDR2 is SYDVKM. This CDR3 spans 15 amino acids. V was trimmed by 6 bases and J by 6 bases, leaving 21 bases between them. The CDR3 reads CASRVGGTAGSEQYF. The CDR3 DNA reads TGTGCCAGCAGGGTGGGGGGCACGGCTGGCTCCGAGCAGTACTTC.

The chain recombines TRBV11-2 with TRBJ2-1; the D is unclear. This CDR3 has 13 amino acids. V lost 5 bases, J lost 6 bases, and 11 bases lay in between. Germline V gene sequence: CDR1 SGHAT, CDR2 FQNNGV. The CDR3 spells CASSPLVINEQFF. CDR3 coding DNA: TGTGCCAGCAGCCCCCTGGTTATCAATGAGCAGTTCTTC. The whole variable domain, remainder taken from reference TRBV11-2 and TRBJ2-1, is EAGVAQSPRYKIIEKRQSVAFWCNPISGHATLYWYQQILGQGPKLLIQFQNNGVVDDSQLPKDRFSAERLKGVDSTLKIQPAKLEDSAVYLCASSPLVINEQFFGPGTRLTVL.

The V gene is TRBV30, the J gene TRBJ1-5; D is unclear. Germline CDR1 GTSNPN, CDR2 SVGIG (reference sequence). V was pared by 1 base and J by 0 bases, with 10 bases between. This CDR3 spans 15 amino acids. In DNA form, the CDR3 reads TGTGCCTGGAGTGAGAGCTCCCGTAGCAATCAGCCCCAGCATTTT. It encodes CAWSESSRSNQPQHF. Full variable domain (missing parts from reference TRBV30 and TRBJ1-5): SQTIHQWPATLVQPVGSPLSLECTVEGTSNPNLYWYRQAAGRGLQLLFYSVGIGQISSEVPQNLSASRPQDRQFILSSKKLLLSDSGFYLCAWSESSRSNQPQHFGDGTRLSIL.

Comments on this clone: A far larger clone is only one base removed, so a read error is likely. The same CDR3 also results from other DNA sequences found in this sample. The genes are TRBV29-1 and TRBJ2-1; TRBD2 matches at 7 bases. Germline CDR1 reads SQVTM; CDR2 reads ANQGSEA. After removal of 4 bases from V and 7 bases from J, the junction contained 7 bases not matched to a gene. The CDR3 consists of 13 residues. CDR3 amino acids: CSVAAWGGNEQFF. The CDR3 nucleotides are TGCAGCGTTGCTGCCTGGGGGGGGAATGAGCAGTTCTTC.

J is TRBJ2-7 and V is TRBV30, with 7 nucleotides matching TRBD1. There are 13 residues in the CDR3. The V and J ends lost 2 bases and 1 base, in that order; junction bases with no gene match: 2. The germline V gene has CDR1 GTSNPN and CDR2 SVGIG (reference sequence). CDR3 loop: CAWSLGQSYEQYF. In DNA, the CDR3 is TGTGCCTGGAGTTTGGGACAGTCCTACGAGCAGTACTTC.

Concerning this clone: With a much larger clone just one base away, this may be a read error. This chain uses TRBV11-3 with TRBJ2-7; TRBD1 aligns across 7 bases. The germline CDR1 and CDR2 sequences are SGHNT and YENEEA. This CDR3 region has 17 residues. For the CDR3, the DNA is TGTGCCGGCAGCTTAGTTGTAAGGGACAGAGTCTCCTACGAGCAGTACTTC. Translation gives CAGSLVVRDRVSYEQYF.

V usage is TRBV7-9 and J usage is TRBJ2-7, with 8 positions matching TRBD1. Trimming cost V 3 bases and J 5 bases; bases outside gene matches: 6. Germline CDR1 and CDR2: SEHNR and FQNEAQ (reference sequence). The CDR3 length is 14 residues. The CDR3 sequence is CASSFLTGVHEQYF. CDR3 DNA sequence: TGTGCCAGCAGCTTCTTGACAGGGGTCCACGAGCAGTACTTC.

CDR3 amino acids: CASSPYHSGQSDYEQYF. The CDR3 bases are TGTGCCAGCAGTCCATACCACAGTGGTCAGAGCGATTACGAGCAGTACTTC. The chain employs TRBV27 and TRBJ2-7; D unresolved. Looked up from germline, CDR1 is MNHEY and CDR2 is SMNVEV (reference sequence). Trimming shortened V by 5 bases and J by 4 bases, and 24 bases separated the two germline ends. CDR3 size: 17 residues.

The rearrangement uses TRBV19 and TRBJ2-3; 8 bases match TRBD2. The V segment lost 3 bases and the J segment 1 base; nucleotides outside the gene matches: 6. Per the germline V gene, CDR1 is LNHDA and CDR2 is SQIVND (reference sequence). The CDR3 is made up of 16 amino acids. The CDR3 is CASSIVGREGTDTQYF. Here the CDR3 DNA reads TGTGCCAGTAGTATCGTGGGGCGGGAGGGCACAGATACGCAGTATTTT.

The chain recombines TRBV2 with TRBJ2-2, with D unclear. This CDR3 comprises 14 residues. Trimming took 4 bases from V and 7 from J, leaving 13 bases between them. Germline assignment: CDR1 SNHLY and CDR2 FYNNEI. CDR3 amino acids: CASSGHLPGGELFF. The CDR3 region has the DNA TGTGCCAGCAGTGGACATTTACCGGGCGGGGAGCTGTTTTTT.